Below, one T cell receptor beta chain is given with its context. Its specificity is not known. The sample originates from a study of shared clonotypes between healthy human individuals. Study-level background: Those who served as donors were two women and three men between the ages of 18 and 49. Study results and limitations: Only blood samples were collected, and tissue repertoires likely differ.

For each subset, genomic DNA was distributed in equal portions over several immunoSEQ plates. Sequencing used immunoSEQ multiplex PCR; TCRdb keeps in-frame clones, though not all of them. The table has 1,400,000 or so clones, 98% seen once. The sample taken for sequencing was naive CD4+ T cells sorted from blood. Subset of the sample: CD45RA+ positively selected. This TCR was recovered from a man younger than 45 in good health.

The CDR3 DNA is TGTGCCAGCAGCTTATTTTCTGGGACAGGGTCGCCTGGGGAGCTGTTTTTT. Protein product: CASSLFSGTGSPGELFF. This chain connects TRBV7-3 to TRBJ2-2; 9 nucleotides agree with TRBD1. V was pared by 2 bases and J by 8 bases, with 12 bases of the junction left unmatched. The germline V gene has CDR1 SGHTA and CDR2 FQGTGA. The CDR3 has 17 residues.